The present TCR beta chain was sequenced within a study of identical twins. Overall study findings and caveats: Zero-insertion results could be subject to partial confounding by invariant MAIT and iNKT cells.

Using its own MiXCR run on the 5' RACE reads, TCRdb lists one record per CDR3 protein. The sample has roughly 1.6 million distinct CDR3 sequences, under 35% seen once. V lost 5 bases, J lost 7 bases, and 14 bases lay in between. The length of the CDR3 is 12 residues. Germline CDR1 reads DFQATT; CDR2 reads SNEGSKA (reference sequence). Notes on this clonotype: The antigen is not known.

Sequencing used cord blood. This TCR came from a newborn girl in good health. V gene TRBV20-1 combines with J gene TRBJ2-5; D gene ambiguous. CDR3 DNA sequence: TGCAGTGCTCCCAAGAGCCGCGGGACCCAGTACTTC. It translates to CSAPKSRGTQYF.